The 6 T cell receptor beta chains below come from one sample, sequenced in a study of blood T cell repertoires in COVID-19 (dated by TCRdb to about 2020). Libraries were made using the immunoSEQ multiplex PCR assay. Drawn from immuneACCESS, this table holds only the in-frame rearrangements with V and J called that TCRdb kept. Clones are partly lost; checked studies trace under half to an unresolved V gene and leave the rest unexplained. In this sample the table shows more than 150,000 clones, about 80% of which occur a single time. The ten top clones hold around 15% of the sample. Sequencing was carried out using PBMCs or T cells enriched from blood (not recorded which). Receptors originate from a man between 60 and 70 years old who had been exposed to COVID-19.

J is TRBJ2-1 and V is TRBV14, with D possibly matching TRBD2 (6 bases). CDR1 is SGHDN and CDR2 is FVKESK in the germline V gene. This CDR3 spans 16 amino acids. V was trimmed by 3 bases and J by 6 bases, leaving 18 bases between them. Here the CDR3 DNA reads TGTGCCAGCAGCCAGGGTTGGCGGGGAAGATCCAATGAGCAGTTCTTC. Translating gives CASSQGWRGRSNEQFF.

The genes are TRBV9 and TRBJ1-2, with D possibly matching TRBD1 (6 bases). This CDR3 is 14 amino acids long. The V gene's germline CDR1 is SGDLS and CDR2 YYNGEE. The germline V and J ends were trimmed by 3 bases and 6 bases, with 15 bases remaining between them. CDR3 amino acids: CASSGRDNRHGYTF. For the CDR3, the DNA is TGTGCCAGCAGCGGCCGGGACAACCGGCATGGCTACACCTTC.

The genes are TRBV6-5 and TRBJ1-1; 10 bases are shared with TRBD1. This CDR3 is built from 16 residues. Trimming took 0 bases from V and 2 from J; bases not matched to a gene: 3. From germline, CDR1 is MNHEY and CDR2 SVGAGI. The CDR3 region has the DNA TGTGCCAGCAGTTACTCGTGGACAGGGGGTAACACTGAAGCTTTCTTT. Its translation: CASSYSWTGGNTEAFF.

J is TRBJ1-5 and V is TRBV28; 8 bases align to TRBD1. With V trimmed by 5 bases and J by 10 bases, 13 bases remained unmatched. Germline values: CDR1 MDHEN, CDR2 SYDVKM. The CDR3 totals 15 residues. The CDR3 sequence is CASSEDRVRVQPQHF. The CDR3 DNA is TGTGCCAGCAGTGAGGACAGGGTAAGAGTTCAACCCCAGCATTTT.

The chain is built from TRBV10-2 and TRBJ2-1; 7 bases match TRBD2. The CDR3 spans 17 residues. J was trimmed by 0 bases and V by 2 bases; bases with no gene match: 7. CDR1 WSHSY and CDR2 SAAADI come from the germline V gene. CDR3 protein: CASSEDYGGSSYNEQFF. In DNA, the CDR3 is TGCGCCAGCAGTGAGGATTACGGGGGGAGCTCCTACAATGAGCAGTTCTTC.

A remark on this clone: The junction departs from germline at one end; a sequencing error may be responsible. The rearrangement links TRBV30 to TRBJ2-7; 7 nucleotides line up with TRBD1. The CDR3 totals 10 residues. Germline CDR1 and CDR2: GTSNPN and SVGIG (reference sequence). CDR3 residues: CACGGRDRLF. The CDR3 coding sequence is TGTGCCTGTGGGGGAAGGGACAGACTATTC.